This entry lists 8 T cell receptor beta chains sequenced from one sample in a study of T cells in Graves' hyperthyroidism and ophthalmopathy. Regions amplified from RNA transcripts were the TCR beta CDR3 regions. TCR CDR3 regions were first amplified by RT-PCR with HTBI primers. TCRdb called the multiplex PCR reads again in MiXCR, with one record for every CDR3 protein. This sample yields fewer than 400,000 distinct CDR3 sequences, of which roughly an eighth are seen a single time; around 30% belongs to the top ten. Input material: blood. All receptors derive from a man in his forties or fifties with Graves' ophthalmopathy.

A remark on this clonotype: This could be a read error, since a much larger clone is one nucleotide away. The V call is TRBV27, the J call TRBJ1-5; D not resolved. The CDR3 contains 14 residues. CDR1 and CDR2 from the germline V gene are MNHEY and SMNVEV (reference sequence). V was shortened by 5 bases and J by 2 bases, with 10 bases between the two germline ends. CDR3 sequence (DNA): TGTGCCAGCAGTCCGGAGGGTGGCAATCAGCCCCAGCATTTT. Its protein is CASSPEGGNQPQHF.

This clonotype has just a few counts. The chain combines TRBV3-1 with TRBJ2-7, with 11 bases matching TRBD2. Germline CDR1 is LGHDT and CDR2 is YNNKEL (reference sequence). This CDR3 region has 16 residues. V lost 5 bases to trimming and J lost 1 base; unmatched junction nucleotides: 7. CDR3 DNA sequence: TGTGCCAGCAGCAAGACTAGCGGGAAAGGTTCCTACGAGCAGTACTTC. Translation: CASSKTSGKGSYEQYF.

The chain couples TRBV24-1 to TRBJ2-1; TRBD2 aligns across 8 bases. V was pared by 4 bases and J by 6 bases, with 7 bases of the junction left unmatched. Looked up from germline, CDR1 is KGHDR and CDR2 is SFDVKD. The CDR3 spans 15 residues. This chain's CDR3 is CATSDPGTRGNEQFF. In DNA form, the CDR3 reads TGTGCCACCAGTGACCCCGGGACTAGAGGCAATGAGCAGTTCTTC.

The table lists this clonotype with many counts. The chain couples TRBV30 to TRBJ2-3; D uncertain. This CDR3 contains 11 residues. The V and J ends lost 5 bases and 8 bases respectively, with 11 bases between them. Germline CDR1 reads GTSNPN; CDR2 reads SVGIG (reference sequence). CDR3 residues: CAWVDLGTQYF. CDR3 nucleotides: TGTGCCTGGGTCGATCTGGGTACGCAGTATTTT.

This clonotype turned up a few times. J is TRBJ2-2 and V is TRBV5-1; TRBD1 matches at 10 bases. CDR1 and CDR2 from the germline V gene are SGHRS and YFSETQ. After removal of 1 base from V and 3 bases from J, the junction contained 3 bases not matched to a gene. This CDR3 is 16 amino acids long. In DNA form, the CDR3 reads TGCGCCAGCAGCTTGCGGACAGGGGGAGACACCGGGGAGCTGTTTTTT. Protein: CASSLRTGGDTGELFF.

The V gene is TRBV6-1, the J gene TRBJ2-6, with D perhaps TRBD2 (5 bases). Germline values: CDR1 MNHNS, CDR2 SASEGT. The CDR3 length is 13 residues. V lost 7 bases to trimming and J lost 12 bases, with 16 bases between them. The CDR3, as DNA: TGTGCCAGCACCTTAATGGAGGCTGGCGTCCTGACTTTC. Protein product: CASTLMEAGVLTF.

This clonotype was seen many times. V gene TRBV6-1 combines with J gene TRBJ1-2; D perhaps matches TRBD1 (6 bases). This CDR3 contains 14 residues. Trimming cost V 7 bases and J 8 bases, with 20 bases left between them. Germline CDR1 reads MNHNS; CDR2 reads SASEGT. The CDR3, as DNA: TGTGCCAGCACCCCCAGTACGGCAGGGGAAGGCTACACCTTC. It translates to CASTPSTAGEGYTF.

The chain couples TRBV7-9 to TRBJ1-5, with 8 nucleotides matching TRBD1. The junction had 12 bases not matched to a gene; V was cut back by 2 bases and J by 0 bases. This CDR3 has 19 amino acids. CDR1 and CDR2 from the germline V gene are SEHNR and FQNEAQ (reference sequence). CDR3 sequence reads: CASSLLGRTGKNSNQPQHF. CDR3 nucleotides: TGTGCCAGCAGCTTACTCGGGCGGACAGGGAAAAATAGCAATCAGCCCCAGCATTTT.